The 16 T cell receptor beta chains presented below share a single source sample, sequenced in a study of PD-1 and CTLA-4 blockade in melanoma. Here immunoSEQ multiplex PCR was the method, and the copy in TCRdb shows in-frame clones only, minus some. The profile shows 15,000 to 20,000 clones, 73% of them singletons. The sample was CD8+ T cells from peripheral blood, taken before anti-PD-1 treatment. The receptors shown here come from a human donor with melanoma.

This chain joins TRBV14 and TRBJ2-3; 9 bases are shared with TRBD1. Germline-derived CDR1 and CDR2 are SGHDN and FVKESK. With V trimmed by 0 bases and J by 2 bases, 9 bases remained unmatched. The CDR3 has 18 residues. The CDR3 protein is CASSQDWYGTGNTDTQYF. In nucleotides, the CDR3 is TGTGCCAGCAGCCAAGATTGGTACGGGACAGGGAACACAGATACGCAGTATTTT.

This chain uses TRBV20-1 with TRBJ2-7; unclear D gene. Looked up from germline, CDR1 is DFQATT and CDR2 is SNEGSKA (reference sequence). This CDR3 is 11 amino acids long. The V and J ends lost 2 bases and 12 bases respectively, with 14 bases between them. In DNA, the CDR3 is TGCAGTGCTAGATATTCTGACGTACGGTACTTC. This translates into CSARYSDVRYF.

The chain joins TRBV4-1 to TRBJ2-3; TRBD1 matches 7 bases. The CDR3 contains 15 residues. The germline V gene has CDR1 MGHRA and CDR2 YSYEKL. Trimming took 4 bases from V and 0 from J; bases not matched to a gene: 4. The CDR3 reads CASSRGQQSTDTQYF. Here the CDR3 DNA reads TGCGCCAGCAGCCGGGGACAGCAAAGCACAGATACGCAGTATTTT.

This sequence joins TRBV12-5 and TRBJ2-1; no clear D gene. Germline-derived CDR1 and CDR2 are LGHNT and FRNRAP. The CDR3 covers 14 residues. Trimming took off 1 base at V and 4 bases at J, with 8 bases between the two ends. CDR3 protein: CASGLGGNYNEQFF. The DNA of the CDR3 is TGTGCTAGTGGTTTGGGGGGAAATTACAATGAGCAGTTCTTC.

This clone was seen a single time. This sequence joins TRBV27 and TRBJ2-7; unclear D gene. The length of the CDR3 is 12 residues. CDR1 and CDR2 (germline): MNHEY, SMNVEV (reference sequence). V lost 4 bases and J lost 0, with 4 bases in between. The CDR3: CASSSLSYEQYF. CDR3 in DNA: TGTGCCAGCAGTTCCCTCTCCTACGAGCAGTACTTC.

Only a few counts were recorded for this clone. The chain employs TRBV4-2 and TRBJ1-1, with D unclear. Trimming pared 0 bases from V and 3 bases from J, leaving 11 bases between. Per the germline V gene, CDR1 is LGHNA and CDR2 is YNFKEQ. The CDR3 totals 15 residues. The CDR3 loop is CASSQDVGTHTEAFF. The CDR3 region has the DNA TGTGCCAGCAGCCAAGATGTTGGCACCCACACTGAAGCTTTCTTT.

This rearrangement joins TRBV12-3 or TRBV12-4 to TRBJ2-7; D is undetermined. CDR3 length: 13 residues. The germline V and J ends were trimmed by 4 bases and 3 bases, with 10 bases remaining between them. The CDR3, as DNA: TGTGCCAGCAGTTGGAGCCCAATCTACGAGCAGTACTTC. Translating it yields CASSWSPIYEQYF.

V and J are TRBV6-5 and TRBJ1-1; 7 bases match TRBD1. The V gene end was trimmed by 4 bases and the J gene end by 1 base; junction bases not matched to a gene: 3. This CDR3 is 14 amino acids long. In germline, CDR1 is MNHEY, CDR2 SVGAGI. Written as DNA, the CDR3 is TGTGCCAGCAGTTCGGGGACAGCGAACACTGAAGCTTTCTTT. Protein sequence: CASSSGTANTEAFF.

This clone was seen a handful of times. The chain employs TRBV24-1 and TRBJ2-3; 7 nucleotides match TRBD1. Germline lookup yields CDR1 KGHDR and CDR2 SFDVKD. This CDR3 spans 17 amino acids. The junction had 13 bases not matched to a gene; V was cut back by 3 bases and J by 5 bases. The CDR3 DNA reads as TGTGCCACCAGTGATCCTCAGGGGGTACTGGGAGAAGATACGCAGTATTTT. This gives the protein CATSDPQGVLGEDTQYF.

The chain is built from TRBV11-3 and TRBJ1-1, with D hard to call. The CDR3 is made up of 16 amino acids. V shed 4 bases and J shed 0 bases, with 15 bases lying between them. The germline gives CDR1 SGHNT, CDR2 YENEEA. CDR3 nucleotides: TGTGCCAGCAGCTCCCCAGAGGGTTTCATGAACACTGAAGCTTTCTTT. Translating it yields CASSSPEGFMNTEAFF.

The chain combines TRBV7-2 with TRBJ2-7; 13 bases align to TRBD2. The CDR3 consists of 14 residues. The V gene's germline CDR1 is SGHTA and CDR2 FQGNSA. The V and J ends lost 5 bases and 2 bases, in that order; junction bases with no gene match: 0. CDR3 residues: CASSGTSGAYEQYF. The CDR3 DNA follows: TGTGCCAGCAGCGGGACTAGCGGGGCCTACGAGCAGTACTTC.

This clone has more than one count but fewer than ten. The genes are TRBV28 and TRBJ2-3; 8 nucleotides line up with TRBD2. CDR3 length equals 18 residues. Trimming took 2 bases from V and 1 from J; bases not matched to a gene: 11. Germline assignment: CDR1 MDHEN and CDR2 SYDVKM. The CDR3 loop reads CASSLTWASGSGTDTQYF. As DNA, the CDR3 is TGTGCCAGCAGTTTAACATGGGCGAGCGGGAGCGGCACAGATACGCAGTATTTT.

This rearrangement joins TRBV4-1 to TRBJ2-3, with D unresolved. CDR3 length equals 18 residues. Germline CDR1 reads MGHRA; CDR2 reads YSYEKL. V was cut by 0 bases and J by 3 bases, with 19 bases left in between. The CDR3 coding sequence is TGCGCCAGCAGCCAAGAAGTGCTGGCGCAGCCGAGGACAGATACGCAGTATTTT. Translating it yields CASSQEVLAQPRTDTQYF.

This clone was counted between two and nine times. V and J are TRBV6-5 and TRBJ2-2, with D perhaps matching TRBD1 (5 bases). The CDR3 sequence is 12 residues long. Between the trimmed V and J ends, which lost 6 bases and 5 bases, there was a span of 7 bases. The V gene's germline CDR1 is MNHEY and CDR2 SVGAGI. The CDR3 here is CASSQGTGELFF. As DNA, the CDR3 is TGTGCCAGCAGCCAGGGAACCGGGGAGCTGTTTTTT.

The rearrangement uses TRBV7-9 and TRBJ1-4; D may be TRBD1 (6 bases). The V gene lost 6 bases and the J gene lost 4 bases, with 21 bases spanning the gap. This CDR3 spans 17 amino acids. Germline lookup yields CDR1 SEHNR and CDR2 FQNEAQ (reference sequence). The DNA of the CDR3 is TGTGCCAGCAGTCCGGGTGATGGGGGGCTGAATAATGAAAAACTGTTTTTT. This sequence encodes CASSPGDGGLNNEKLFF.

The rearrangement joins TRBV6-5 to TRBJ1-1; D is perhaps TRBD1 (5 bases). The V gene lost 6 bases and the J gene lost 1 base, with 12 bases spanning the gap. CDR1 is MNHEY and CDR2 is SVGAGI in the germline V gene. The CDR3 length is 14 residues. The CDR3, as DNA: TGTGCCAGCAGCCTGACAGCTACGAACACTGAAGCTTTCTTT. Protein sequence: CASSLTATNTEAFF.